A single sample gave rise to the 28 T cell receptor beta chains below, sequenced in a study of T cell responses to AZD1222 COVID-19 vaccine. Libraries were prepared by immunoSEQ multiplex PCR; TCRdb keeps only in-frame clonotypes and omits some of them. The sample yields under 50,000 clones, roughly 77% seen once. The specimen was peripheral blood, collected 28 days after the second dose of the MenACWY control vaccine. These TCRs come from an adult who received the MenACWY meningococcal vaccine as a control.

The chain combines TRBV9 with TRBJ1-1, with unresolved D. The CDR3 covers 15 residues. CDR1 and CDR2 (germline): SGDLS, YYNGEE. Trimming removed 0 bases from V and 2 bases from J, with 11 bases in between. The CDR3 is CASSVGPSANTEAFF. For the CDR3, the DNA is TGTGCCAGCAGCGTAGGCCCATCCGCAAACACTGAAGCTTTCTTT.

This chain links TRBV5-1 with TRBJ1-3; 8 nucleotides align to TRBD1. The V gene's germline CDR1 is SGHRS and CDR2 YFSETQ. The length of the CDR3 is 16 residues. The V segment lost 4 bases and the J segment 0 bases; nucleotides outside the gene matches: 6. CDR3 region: CASSPRTGNSGNTIYF. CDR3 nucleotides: TGCGCCAGCAGCCCCCGGACAGGGAACTCTGGAAACACCATATATTTT.

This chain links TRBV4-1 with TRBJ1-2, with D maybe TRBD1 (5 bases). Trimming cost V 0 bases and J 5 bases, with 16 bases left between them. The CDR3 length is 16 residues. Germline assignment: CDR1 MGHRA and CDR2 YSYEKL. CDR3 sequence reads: CASSQDLIWGVYGYTF. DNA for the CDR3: TGCGCCAGCAGCCAAGATCTCATCTGGGGGGTTTATGGCTACACCTTC.

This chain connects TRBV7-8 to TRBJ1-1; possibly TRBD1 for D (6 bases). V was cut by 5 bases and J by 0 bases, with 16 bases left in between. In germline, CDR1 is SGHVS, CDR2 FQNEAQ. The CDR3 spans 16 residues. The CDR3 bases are TGTGCCAGCAGCCGCCGCGGGGGGCTATTGAACACTGAAGCTTTCTTT. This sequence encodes CASSRRGGLLNTEAFF.

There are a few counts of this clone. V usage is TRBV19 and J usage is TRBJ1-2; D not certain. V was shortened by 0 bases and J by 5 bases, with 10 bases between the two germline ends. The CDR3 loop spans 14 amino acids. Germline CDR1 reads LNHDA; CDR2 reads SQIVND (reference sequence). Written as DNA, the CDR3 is TGTGCCAGTAGTATAGATCACCCCCCGTATGGCTACACCTTC. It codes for CASSIDHPPYGYTF.

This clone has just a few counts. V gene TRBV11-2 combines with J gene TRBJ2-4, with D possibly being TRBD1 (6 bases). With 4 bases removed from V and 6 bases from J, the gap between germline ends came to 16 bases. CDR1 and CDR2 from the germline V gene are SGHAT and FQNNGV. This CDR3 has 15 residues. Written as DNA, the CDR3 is TGTGCCAGCAGCTCCTCCGGGACATGGAGAAACATTCAGTACTTC. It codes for CASSSSGTWRNIQYF.

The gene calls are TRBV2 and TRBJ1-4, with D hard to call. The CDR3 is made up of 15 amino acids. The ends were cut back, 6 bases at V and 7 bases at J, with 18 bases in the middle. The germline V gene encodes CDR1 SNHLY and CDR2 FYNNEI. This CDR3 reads CASRVDGFLREKLFF. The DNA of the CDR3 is TGTGCCAGCAGGGTAGACGGGTTTCTACGTGAAAAACTGTTTTTT.

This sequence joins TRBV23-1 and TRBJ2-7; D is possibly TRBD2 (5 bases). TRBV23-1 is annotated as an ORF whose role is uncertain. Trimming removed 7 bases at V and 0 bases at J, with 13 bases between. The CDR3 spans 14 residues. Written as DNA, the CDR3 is TGCGCCAGCATCCCTTCGGGGAGCTCCTACGAGCAGTACGTC. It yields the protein CASIPSGSSYEQYV.

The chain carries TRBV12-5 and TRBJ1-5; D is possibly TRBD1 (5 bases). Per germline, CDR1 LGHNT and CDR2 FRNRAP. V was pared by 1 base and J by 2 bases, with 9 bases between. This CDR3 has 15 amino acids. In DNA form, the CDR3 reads TGTGCTAGTGGTTTGGGTGGGGCGGGCAATCAGCCCCAGCATTTT. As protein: CASGLGGAGNQPQHF.

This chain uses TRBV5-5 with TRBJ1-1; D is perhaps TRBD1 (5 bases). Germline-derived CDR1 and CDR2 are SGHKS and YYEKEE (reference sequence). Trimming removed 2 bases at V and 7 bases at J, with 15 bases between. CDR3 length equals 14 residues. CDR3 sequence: CASSFGAPGSEAFF. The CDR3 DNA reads TGTGCCAGCAGCTTCGGGGCCCCAGGGAGTGAAGCTTTCTTT.

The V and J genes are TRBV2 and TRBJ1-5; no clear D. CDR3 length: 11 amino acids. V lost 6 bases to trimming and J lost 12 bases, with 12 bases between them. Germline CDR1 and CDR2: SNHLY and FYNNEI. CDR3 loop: CASSIDLLQHF. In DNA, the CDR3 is TGTGCCAGCAGCATTGACCTCCTCCAGCATTTT.

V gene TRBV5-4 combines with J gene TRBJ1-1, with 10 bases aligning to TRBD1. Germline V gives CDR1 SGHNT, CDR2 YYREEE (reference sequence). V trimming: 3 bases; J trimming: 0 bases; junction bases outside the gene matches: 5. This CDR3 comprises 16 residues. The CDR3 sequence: CASSSGQGVMNTEAFF. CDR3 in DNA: TGTGCCAGCAGCTCCGGACAGGGGGTTATGAACACTGAAGCTTTCTTT.

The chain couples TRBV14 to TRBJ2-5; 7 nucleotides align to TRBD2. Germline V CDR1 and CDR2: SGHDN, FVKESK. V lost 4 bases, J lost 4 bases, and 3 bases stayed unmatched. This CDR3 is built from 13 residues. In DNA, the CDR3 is TGTGCCAGCAGCCGGACTAGAGGAGAGACCCAGTACTTC. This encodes CASSRTRGETQYF.

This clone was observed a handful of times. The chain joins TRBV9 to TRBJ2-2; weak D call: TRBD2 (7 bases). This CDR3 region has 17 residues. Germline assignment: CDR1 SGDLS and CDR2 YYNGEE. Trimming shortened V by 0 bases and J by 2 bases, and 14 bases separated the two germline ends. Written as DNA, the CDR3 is TGTGCCAGCAGCGTAGGAGGGGGAGGGATCAACACCGGGGAGCTGTTTTTT. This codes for CASSVGGGGINTGELFF.

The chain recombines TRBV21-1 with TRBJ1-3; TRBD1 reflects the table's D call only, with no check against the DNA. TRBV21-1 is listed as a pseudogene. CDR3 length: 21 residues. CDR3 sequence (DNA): TGTGCCAGCGGAGAGCCTCGTACTCGACAGGGTATGAGGAGCTCTGGAAACACCATATATTTT. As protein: CASGEPRTRQGMRSSGNTIYF.

The chain's CDR3 is CASMGTLDWVGELFF. DNA of the CDR3: TGTGCCAGCATGGGTACGCTAGACTGGGTCGGGGAGCTGTTTTTT. V gene TRBV6-5 combines with J gene TRBJ2-2; D uncertain. V was cut by 7 bases and J by 7 bases, with 19 bases left in between. In germline, CDR1 is MNHEY, CDR2 SVGAGI. This CDR3 has 15 amino acids.

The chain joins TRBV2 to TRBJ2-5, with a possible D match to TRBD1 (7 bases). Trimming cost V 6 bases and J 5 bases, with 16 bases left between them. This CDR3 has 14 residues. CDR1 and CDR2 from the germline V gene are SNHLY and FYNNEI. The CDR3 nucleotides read TGTGCCAGCAGCCAGAGGTCAGGGGGGGAGACCCAGTACTTC. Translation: CASSQRSGGETQYF.

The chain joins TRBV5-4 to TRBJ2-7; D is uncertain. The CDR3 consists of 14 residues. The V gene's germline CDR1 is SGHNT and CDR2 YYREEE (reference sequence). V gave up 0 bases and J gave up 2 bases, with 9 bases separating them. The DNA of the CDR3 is TGTGCCAGCAGCTTGGTGTCCGGACCCTACGAGCAGTACGTC. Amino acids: CASSLVSGPYEQYV.

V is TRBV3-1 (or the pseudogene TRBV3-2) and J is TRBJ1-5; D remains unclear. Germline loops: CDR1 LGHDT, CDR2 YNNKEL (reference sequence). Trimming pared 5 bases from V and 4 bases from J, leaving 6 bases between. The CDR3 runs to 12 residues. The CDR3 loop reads CASSYPNQPQHF. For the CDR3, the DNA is TGTGCCAGCAGCTACCCAAATCAGCCCCAGCATTTT.

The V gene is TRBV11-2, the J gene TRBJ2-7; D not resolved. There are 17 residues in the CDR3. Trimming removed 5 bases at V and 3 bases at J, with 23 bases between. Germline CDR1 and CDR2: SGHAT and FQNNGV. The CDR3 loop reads CASSKLAPIIQGYEQYF. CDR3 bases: TGTGCCAGCAGCAAACTCGCCCCTATCATTCAAGGCTACGAGCAGTACTTC. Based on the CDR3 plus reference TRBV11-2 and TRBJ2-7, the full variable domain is EAGVAQSPRYKIIEKRQSVAFWCNPISGHATLYWYQQILGQGPKLLIQFQNNGVVDDSQLPKDRFSAERLKGVDSTLKIQPAKLEDSAVYLCASSKLAPIIQGYEQYFGPGTRLTVT.

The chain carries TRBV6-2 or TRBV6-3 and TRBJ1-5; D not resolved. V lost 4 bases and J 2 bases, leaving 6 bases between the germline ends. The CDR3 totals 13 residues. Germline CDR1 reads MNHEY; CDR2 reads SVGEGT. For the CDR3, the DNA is TGTGCCAGCAGTTTTCAACGCAATCAGCCCCAGCATTTT. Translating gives CASSFQRNQPQHF.

The CDR3 region has the DNA TGTGCCAGCAGCTTTTCCGGGGGCCTAACTTACGAGCAGTACTTC. Residues: CASSFSGGLTYEQYF. This chain uses TRBV13 with TRBJ2-7, with D possibly being TRBD1 or TRBD2 (6 bases each). The CDR3 consists of 15 residues. V lost 3 bases to trimming and J lost 4 bases, with 16 bases between them. CDR1 is PRHDT and CDR2 is FYEKMQ in the germline V gene (reference sequence).

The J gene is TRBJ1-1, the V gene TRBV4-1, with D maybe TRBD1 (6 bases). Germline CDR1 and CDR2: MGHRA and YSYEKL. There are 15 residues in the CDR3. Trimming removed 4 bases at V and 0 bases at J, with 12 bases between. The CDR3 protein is CASSLRGGMNTEAFF. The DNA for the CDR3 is TGCGCCAGCAGCCTGAGGGGGGGAATGAACACTGAAGCTTTCTTT.

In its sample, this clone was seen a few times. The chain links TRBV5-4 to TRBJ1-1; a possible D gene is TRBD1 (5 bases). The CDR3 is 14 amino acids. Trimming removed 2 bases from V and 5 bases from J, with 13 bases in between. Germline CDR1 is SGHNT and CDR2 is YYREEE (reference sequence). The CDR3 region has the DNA TGTGCCAGCAGCTTAGGATACAGGAGGACTGAAGCTTTCTTT. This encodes CASSLGYRRTEAFF.

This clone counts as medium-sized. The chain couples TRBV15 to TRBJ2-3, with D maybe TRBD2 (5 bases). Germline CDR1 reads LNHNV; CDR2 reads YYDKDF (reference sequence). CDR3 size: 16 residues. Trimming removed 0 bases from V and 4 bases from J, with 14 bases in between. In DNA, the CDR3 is TGTGCCACCAGCAGAGAAAGAGGGAATGGGGCAGATACGCAGTATTTT. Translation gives CATSRERGNGADTQYF.

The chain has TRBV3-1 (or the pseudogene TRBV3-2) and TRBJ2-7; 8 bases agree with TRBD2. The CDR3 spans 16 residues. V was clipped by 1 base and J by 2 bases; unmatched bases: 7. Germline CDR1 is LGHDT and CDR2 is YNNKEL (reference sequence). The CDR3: CASSQVSGGTPYEQYF. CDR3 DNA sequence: TGTGCCAGCAGCCAAGTCTCGGGGGGGACCCCCTACGAGCAGTACTTC.

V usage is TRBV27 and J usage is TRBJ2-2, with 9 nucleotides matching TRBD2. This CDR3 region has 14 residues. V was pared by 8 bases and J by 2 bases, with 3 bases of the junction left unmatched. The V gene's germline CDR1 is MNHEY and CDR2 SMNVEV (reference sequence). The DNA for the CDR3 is TGTGCCAGCCAGCGGGAGGCTAACACCGGGGAGCTGTTTTTT. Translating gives CASQREANTGELFF.

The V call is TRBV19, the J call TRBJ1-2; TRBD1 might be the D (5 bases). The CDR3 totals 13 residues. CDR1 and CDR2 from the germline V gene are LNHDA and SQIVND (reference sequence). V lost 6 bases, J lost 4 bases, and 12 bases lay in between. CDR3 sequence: CASSHGTSYGYTF. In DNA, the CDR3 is TGTGCCAGTAGCCACGGGACGAGCTATGGCTACACCTTC.